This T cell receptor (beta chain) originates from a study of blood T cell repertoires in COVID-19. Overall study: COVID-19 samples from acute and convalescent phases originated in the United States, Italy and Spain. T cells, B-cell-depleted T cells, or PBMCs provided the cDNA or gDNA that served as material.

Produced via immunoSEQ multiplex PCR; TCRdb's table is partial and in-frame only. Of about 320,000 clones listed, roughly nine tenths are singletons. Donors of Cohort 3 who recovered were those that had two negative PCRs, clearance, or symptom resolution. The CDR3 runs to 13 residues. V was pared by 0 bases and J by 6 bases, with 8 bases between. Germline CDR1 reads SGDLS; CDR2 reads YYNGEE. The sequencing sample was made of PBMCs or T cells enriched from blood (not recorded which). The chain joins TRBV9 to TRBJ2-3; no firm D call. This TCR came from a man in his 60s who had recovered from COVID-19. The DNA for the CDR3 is TGTGCCAGCAGCGTAGACATGGGCGATACGCAGTATTTT. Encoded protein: CASSVDMGDTQYF.